This T cell receptor beta chain was captured in a study of Ad26.COV2.S vaccination and SARS-CoV-2 variants. Method: immunoSEQ multiplex PCR; TCRdb's copy keeps in-frame clones and lacks some. This sample carries roughly 380,000 clones, 90% to 95% of them seen once, and the ten largest clones take 3.9%. V gave up 0 bases and J gave up 9 bases, with 15 bases separating them. The CDR3 extends over 14 amino acids. Per germline, CDR1 SGHRS and CDR2 YFSETQ. The sample here was peripheral blood, taken after recovery from COVID-19. This sequence was found in a human donor who had recovered from COVID-19. The rearrangement links TRBV5-1 to TRBJ2-5; D is unclear. The CDR3 sequence is CASSLDSVNWAQYF. The CDR3 bases are TGCGCCAGCAGCTTGGATTCGGTGAATTGGGCCCAGTACTTC.